Presented here are 30 T cell receptor beta chains from one specimen sequenced in a study of monozygotic twins with inflammatory bowel disease (dated by TCRdb to the late 2010s). Receptors were amplified or captured by 5' RACE. Sequenced on an Illumina HiSeq 2500. Following reprocessing of the reads by TCRdb, the data hold one row per CDR3 protein sequence and no DNA is available. The table for this sample records a few hundred thousand distinct CDR3 sequences. Around 2.6% of the sample rests with the top ten. Sequenced sample: blood. Source of these receptors: a human donor with ulcerative colitis or Crohn's disease, or a healthy co-twin of an affected twin (not recorded which).

The CDR3 loop reads CASSSAGTGYSNQPQHF. The J gene is TRBJ1-5, the V gene TRBV7-2; TCRdb reports TRBD1, a call that lacks DNA to check it against. The CDR3 totals 17 residues. Germline V gene lookup returns CDR1 SGHTA and CDR2 FQGNSA.

V and J are TRBV7-3 and TRBJ2-3; the TCRdb call, TRBD1, lacks DNA for checking. The CDR3 consists of 14 residues. CDR1 is SGHTA, CDR2 FQGTGA, per germline. This CDR3 is CASSPPGLTDTQYF.

This chain links TRBV6-2 or TRBV6-3 with TRBJ1-5. From germline, CDR1 is MNHEY and CDR2 SVGEGT. There are 15 residues in the CDR3. The CDR3 is CASRDLGGWHEPQHF.

The rearrangement joins TRBV2 to TRBJ2-5. Germline V CDR1 and CDR2: SNHLY, FYNNEI. The CDR3 spans 15 residues. The chain's CDR3 is CASSEEPRVQETQYF.

This chain uses TRBV3-1 with TRBJ2-2; TCRdb's D call, TRBD1, is unchecked because there is no DNA. This CDR3 has 15 residues. Germline lookup yields CDR1 LGHDT and CDR2 YNNKEL (reference sequence). The CDR3 sequence: CASSQGRAAAGELFF. Full variable domain (missing parts from reference TRBV3-1 and TRBJ2-2): DTAVSQTPKYLVTQMGNDKSIKCEQNLGHDTMYWYKQDSKKFLKIMFSYNNKELIINETVPNRFSPKSPDKAHLNLHINSLELGDSAVYFCASSQGRAAAGELFFGEGSRLTVL.

The J gene is TRBJ2-7, the V gene TRBV12-3 or TRBV12-4; TCRdb selects TRBD2, and the lack of DNA leaves this call unchecked. This CDR3 spans 12 amino acids. The CDR3 sequence is CASSFGEVEQYF.

The J gene is TRBJ1-6, the V gene TRBV4-1; the TCRdb D gene call, TRBD1, has no DNA to confirm it. There are 15 residues in the CDR3. Per germline, CDR1 MGHRA and CDR2 YSYEKL. CDR3: CASSQDRGNGSPLHF.

The V call is TRBV9, the J call TRBJ1-2; TCRdb selects TRBD1, and the lack of DNA leaves this call unchecked. The CDR3 is 17 amino acids. Germline CDR1 reads SGDLS; CDR2 reads YYNGEE. This CDR3 is CASSVGVLGQGADGYTF.

The chain joins TRBV6-2 or TRBV6-3 to TRBJ1-5; TCRdb proposes TRBD1, but this gene call is untestable without DNA. Germline-derived CDR1 and CDR2 are MNHEY and SVGEGT. CDR3 length: 13 residues. This chain's CDR3 is CASSSAGGQPQHF.

This sequence joins TRBV7-6 and TRBJ2-1; TCRdb selects TRBD1, and the lack of DNA leaves this call unchecked. From germline, CDR1 is SGHVS and CDR2 FNYEAQ. CDR3 length: 13 residues. CDR3 residues: CASSSEDRFEQFF.

This rearrangement joins TRBV4-1 to TRBJ1-5. The CDR3 runs to 16 residues. The germline CDR1 and CDR2 sequences are MGHRA and YSYEKL. The CDR3 sequence is CASSQDPQSIYQPQHF.

This sequence joins TRBV7-2 and TRBJ1-3. This CDR3 spans 17 amino acids. Germline-derived CDR1 and CDR2 are SGHTA and FQGNSA. CDR3 loop: CASSLVGGVSSGNTIYF.

The CDR3 sequence is CASSRDRDSPLHF. This chain uses TRBV7-9 with TRBJ1-6; TCRdb outputs TRBD1, but without DNA this stays unchecked. The CDR3 is 13 residues long. Germline V gene data show CDR1 as SEHNR and CDR2 as FQNEAQ (reference sequence).

The V call is TRBV7-6, the J call TRBJ2-3; TCRdb reports TRBD1, a call that lacks DNA to check it against. Germline CDR1 and CDR2: SGHVS and FNYEAQ. This CDR3 is 15 amino acids long. CDR3 loop: CASSWGQGGTDTQYF.

V is TRBV2 and J is TRBJ2-7; TCRdb's D call, TRBD1, is unchecked because there is no DNA. CDR1 and CDR2 from the germline V gene are SNHLY and FYNNEI. The CDR3 is 15 residues long. The CDR3 sequence is CASSGQGVLAYEQYF.

The chain is built from TRBV27 and TRBJ1-1; the D call from TCRdb, TRBD1, cannot be confirmed without DNA. The CDR3 length is 15 residues. Germline CDR1 is MNHEY and CDR2 is SMNVEV (reference sequence). This CDR3 is CASSWDRDSFTEAFF.

This chain uses TRBV12-3 or TRBV12-4 with TRBJ2-3; the TCRdb call, TRBD1, lacks DNA for checking. The CDR3 loop spans 16 amino acids. CDR3 sequence reads: CASRPPQGPSTDTQYF.

This chain connects TRBV10-2 to TRBJ2-3. The length of the CDR3 is 15 residues. Germline V gene lookup returns CDR1 WSHSY and CDR2 SAAADI. The chain's CDR3 is CASLLRQVAADTQYF.

This rearrangement joins TRBV3-1 to TRBJ2-3. The CDR3 sequence is 14 residues long. Germline V gene data show CDR1 as LGHDT and CDR2 as YNNKEL (reference sequence). The chain's CDR3 is CASSEQAFTDTQYF.

The chain is built from TRBV18 and TRBJ2-3; TCRdb gives TRBD1 as the D gene, but with no DNA this cannot be confirmed. CDR1 and CDR2 (germline): KGHSH, LQKENI. The CDR3 sequence is 16 residues long. This CDR3 reads CASSPGGPVRLDTQYF.

The chain employs TRBV7-9 and TRBJ1-1; TCRdb proposes TRBD1, but this gene call is untestable without DNA. This CDR3 is 17 amino acids long. CDR1 and CDR2 (germline): SEHNR, FQNEAQ (reference sequence). The chain's CDR3 is CASSFTGTGVFFAEAFF.

This sequence joins TRBV3-1 and TRBJ2-7. The CDR3 sequence is 13 residues long. CDR1 and CDR2 from the germline V gene are LGHDT and YNNKEL (reference sequence). CDR3 residues: CASTPENSYEQYF.

V usage is TRBV6-6 and J usage is TRBJ2-4. Germline CDR1 reads MNHNY; CDR2 reads SVGAGI (reference sequence). This CDR3 region has 14 residues. The CDR3 protein is CASSLRGGLNIQYF.

CDR3 loop: CAIGTSGSPSYEQYF. V usage is TRBV7-2 and J usage is TRBJ2-7; TCRdb names TRBD2, which stays unverified in the absence of DNA. The CDR3 runs 15 residues. Germline CDR1 reads SGHTA; CDR2 reads FQGNSA.

The V call is TRBV4-1, the J call TRBJ2-2; absent DNA, TCRdb's TRBD2 call cannot be checked. This CDR3 has 17 amino acids. Germline CDR1 is MGHRA and CDR2 is YSYEKL. This CDR3 is CASSLRAGWATGGELFF.

The chain is built from TRBV11-1 and TRBJ1-2; TCRdb's D call of TRBD1 is untestable without DNA. CDR1 and CDR2 from the germline V gene are SGHAT and FQDESV (reference sequence). The CDR3 runs to 12 residues. The CDR3 is CASSSLQANYTF.

V gene TRBV6-1 combines with J gene TRBJ2-5. Germline values: CDR1 MNHNS, CDR2 SASEGT. This CDR3 region has 15 residues. CDR3 in amino acids: CASSESVVSRETQYF.

This chain connects TRBV20-1 to TRBJ2-1; TCRdb's D call of TRBD2 is untestable without DNA. This CDR3 region has 16 residues. Germline CDR1 is DFQATT and CDR2 is SNEGSKA (reference sequence). The CDR3 protein is CSARGRIAGAYNEQFF.

This chain connects TRBV4-1 to TRBJ2-7; no DNA is available, so the TRBD1 call from TCRdb remains unchecked. The germline V gene encodes CDR1 MGHRA and CDR2 YSYEKL. The CDR3 is 15 amino acids. CDR3 region: CASSQGLQGRGEQYF.

The J gene is TRBJ2-5, the V gene TRBV27. This CDR3 is built from 14 residues. CDR1 MNHEY and CDR2 SMNVEV come from the germline V gene (reference sequence). Here the CDR3 reads CASSLKSVQETQYF.